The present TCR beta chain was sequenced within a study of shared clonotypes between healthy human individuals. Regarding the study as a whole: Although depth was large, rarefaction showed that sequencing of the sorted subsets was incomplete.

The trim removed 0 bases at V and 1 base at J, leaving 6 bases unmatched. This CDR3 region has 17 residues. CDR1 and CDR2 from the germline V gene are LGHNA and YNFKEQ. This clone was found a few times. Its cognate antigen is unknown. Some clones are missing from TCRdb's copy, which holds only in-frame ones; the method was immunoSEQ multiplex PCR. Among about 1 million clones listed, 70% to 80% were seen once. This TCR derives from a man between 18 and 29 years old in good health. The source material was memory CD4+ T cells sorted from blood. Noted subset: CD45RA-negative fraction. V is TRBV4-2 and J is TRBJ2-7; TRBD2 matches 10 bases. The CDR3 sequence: CASSQELLAGRSYEQYF. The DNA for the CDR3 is TGTGCCAGCAGCCAAGAATTACTAGCGGGACGTTCCTACGAGCAGTACTTC.